This TCR beta chain was sequenced in a study of shared clonotypes between healthy human individuals. Within Nashville, Tennessee resided all donors, each a Caucasian adult. The junction had 4 bases not matched to a gene; V was cut back by 3 bases and J by 0 bases. The germline gives CDR1 LNHNV, CDR2 YYDKDF (reference sequence). This CDR3 region has 15 residues. Every immunoSEQ plate was one replicate of a subset's evenly spread DNA. Some clones are missing from TCRdb's copy, which holds only in-frame ones; the method was immunoSEQ multiplex PCR. The sample lists about half a million clones, 81% occurring once.

The TCR sequence derives from a middle-aged woman in good health. Some clones in this sample may be carry-over from other donors' samples. The gene calls are TRBV15 and TRBJ2-5; 7 bases fit TRBD1. Sample: PBMCs. The CDR3: CATSSPQGDQETQYF. The DNA for the CDR3 is TGTGCCACCAGCAGTCCCCAGGGGGACCAAGAGACCCAGTACTTC.